The 6 T cell receptor beta chains below come from one sample, sequenced in a study of siplizumab effects on memory and regulatory T cells. Antigen specificity for these receptors is unknown. Repertoires were generated with immunoSEQ multiplex PCR, while TCRdb's copy carries only in-frame clones and drops some. The sample has about 18,000 clones; under 55% are singletons. Researchers cocultured the mixed lymphocyte reaction cells at 37°C for five to six days. What was sequenced was CFSE-low (dividing) CD4+ T cells sorted from an allogeneic mixed lymphocyte reaction. Receptors originate from a human donor in good health; the cells came from an allogeneic mixed lymphocyte reaction.

V is TRBV11-1 and J is TRBJ2-2, with D hard to call. The CDR3 has 14 amino acids. V lost 5 bases, J lost 4 bases, and 11 bases lay in between. The V gene's germline CDR1 is SGHAT and CDR2 FQDESV (reference sequence). The CDR3 bases are TGTGCCAGCAGCACATACACGGTCACCGGGGAGCTGTTTTTT. Translation gives CASSTYTVTGELFF.

This chain joins TRBV19 and TRBJ1-2; D perhaps matches TRBD1 (5 bases). Trimming cost V 4 bases and J 0 bases, with 9 bases left between them. The CDR3 is 14 residues long. The germline CDR1 and CDR2 sequences are LNHDA and SQIVND (reference sequence). Written as DNA, the CDR3 is TGTGCCAGTAGTAACAGGCCGTCTAACTATGGCTACACCTTC. The encoded protein is CASSNRPSNYGYTF.

This clone counts as medium-sized (0.01 to 0.1%). The chain is built from TRBV5-1 and TRBJ1-1; 7 positions agree with TRBD1. J was trimmed by 1 base and V by 5 bases; bases with no gene match: 5. The CDR3 runs 14 residues. CDR1 and CDR2 from the germline V gene are SGHRS and YFSETQ. The CDR3: CASRLGTANTEAFF. The CDR3 DNA sequence: TGCGCCAGCAGACTCGGGACAGCGAACACTGAAGCTTTCTTT.

This chain connects TRBV9 to TRBJ1-3; D gene ambiguous. Per germline, CDR1 SGDLS and CDR2 YYNGEE. The ends were cut back, 0 bases at V and 4 bases at J, with 8 bases in the middle. This CDR3 contains 14 residues. CDR3 bases: TGTGCCAGCAGCGTAGGAGACACCGGAAACACCATATATTTT. Its protein is CASSVGDTGNTIYF. The full variable domain, its missing parts supplied by reference TRBV9 and TRBJ1-3, is DSGVTQTPKHLITATGQRVTLRCSPRSGDLSVYWYQQSLDQGLQFLIQYYNGEERAKGNILERFSAQQFPDLHSELNLSSLELGDSALYFCASSVGDTGNTIYFGEGSWLTVV.

This chain links TRBV6-6 with TRBJ2-2; TRBD1 aligns across 8 bases. This CDR3 is 14 amino acids long. Germline V CDR1 and CDR2: MNHNY, SVGAGI (reference sequence). Trimming at V came to 8 bases and at J to 2 bases, leaving 4 bases not matched to a gene. Written as DNA, the CDR3 is TGTGCCAGCTTCGACAGGGGAAACACCGGGGAGCTGTTTTTT. Translating it yields CASFDRGNTGELFF.

The sample holds a few counts of this clone. The rearrangement uses TRBV2 and TRBJ2-2; 7 nucleotides agree with TRBD2. The CDR3 spans 14 residues. V trimming: 10 bases; J trimming: 6 bases; junction bases outside the gene matches: 11. Germline loops: CDR1 SNHLY, CDR2 FYNNEI. Here the CDR3 reads CATGSGGSSGELFF. In DNA, the CDR3 is TGTGCCACCGGGTCCGGGGGGTCCTCCGGGGAGCTGTTTTTT. The complete variable domain, with remaining parts taken from reference TRBV2 and TRBJ2-2, reads EPEVTQTPSHQVTQMGQEVILRCVPISNHLYFYWYRQILGQKVEFLVSFYNNEISEKSEIFDDQFSVERPDGSNFTLKIRSTKLEDSAMYFCATGSGGSSGELFFGEGSRLTVL.